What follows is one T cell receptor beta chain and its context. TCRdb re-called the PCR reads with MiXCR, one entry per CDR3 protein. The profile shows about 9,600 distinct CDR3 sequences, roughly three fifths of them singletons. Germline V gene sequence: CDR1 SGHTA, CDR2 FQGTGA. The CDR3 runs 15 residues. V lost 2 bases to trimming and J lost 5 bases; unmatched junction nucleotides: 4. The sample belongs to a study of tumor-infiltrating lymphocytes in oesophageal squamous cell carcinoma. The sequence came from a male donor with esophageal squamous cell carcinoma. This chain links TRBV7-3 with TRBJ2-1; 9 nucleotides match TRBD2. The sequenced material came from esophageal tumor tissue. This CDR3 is CASSLGLAGNNEQFF. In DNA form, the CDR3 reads TGTGCCAGCAGCTTAGGGCTAGCGGGAAACAATGAGCAGTTCTTC.